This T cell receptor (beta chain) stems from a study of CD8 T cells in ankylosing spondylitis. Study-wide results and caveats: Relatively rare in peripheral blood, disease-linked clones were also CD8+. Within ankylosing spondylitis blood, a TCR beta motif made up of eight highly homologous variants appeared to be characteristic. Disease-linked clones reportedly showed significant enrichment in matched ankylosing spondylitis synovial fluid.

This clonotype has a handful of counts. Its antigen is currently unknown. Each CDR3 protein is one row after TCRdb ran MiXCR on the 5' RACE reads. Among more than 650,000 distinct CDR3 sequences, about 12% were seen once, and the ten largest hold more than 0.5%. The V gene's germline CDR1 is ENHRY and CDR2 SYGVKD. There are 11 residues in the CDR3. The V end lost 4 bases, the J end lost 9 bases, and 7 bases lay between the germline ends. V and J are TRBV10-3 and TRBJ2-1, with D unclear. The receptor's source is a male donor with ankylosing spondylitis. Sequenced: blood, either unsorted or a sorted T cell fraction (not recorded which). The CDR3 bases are TGTGCCATCAGTGGCAGTCTTGAGCAGTTCTTC. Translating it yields CAISGSLEQFF.